This TCR beta chain was sequenced during a study of blood T cell repertoires in COVID-19. Looking at the study overall: Samples taken during acute and convalescent COVID-19 were collected in the United States, Italy and Spain.

Germline V gene data show CDR1 as LGHDT and CDR2 as YNNKEL (reference sequence). After removal of 0 bases from V and 9 bases from J, the junction contained 7 bases not matched to a gene. The CDR3 extends over 16 amino acids. Produced via immunoSEQ multiplex PCR; TCRdb's table is partial and in-frame only. This table holds about 260,000 clones, 75% to 90% found once. Contact with a PCR-confirmed or clinician-diagnosed COVID-19 case occurred within 2 weeks of entry. The J gene is TRBJ1-6, the V gene TRBV3-1 (or the pseudogene TRBV3-2), with TRBD1 matching over 8 bases. This receptor was taken from a man in his fifties or sixties who had been exposed to COVID-19. Input material: PBMCs or T cells enriched from blood (not recorded which). In DNA, the CDR3 is TGTGCCAGCAGCCAAGATCCGTCAGGGGGCGCTTCACCCCTCCACTTT. Translating gives CASSQDPSGGASPLHF.